A selection of T cell receptor beta chains follows, all from one sample in a study of cytomegalovirus exposure and HLA in healthy donors. Clones were sequenced by immunoSEQ multiplex PCR, and TCRdb holds only the in-frame ones, with some missing. The sample includes about 43,000 clones, around 56% of them seen just once. Sequencing was performed on PBMCs. The receptors originated from a man aged 60 to 69 in good health and CMV-seronegative. Both conserved end residues are part of each CDR3. D genes are given only for firm matches. Size is stated for part of the rows, as once, few or many counts, or as a class when the clone is expanded.

clone_size j_call d_call v_call cdr3_nt cdr3_aa
few TRBJ2-7 TRBD1 TRBV27 TGTGCCAGCAGTTTGTTACAGGGGGGCGAGCAGTACTTC CASSLLQGGEQYF
NA TRBJ1-1 NA TRBV27 TGTGCCAGCAGTCCCCCCGACAGGTTCACTGAAGCTTTCTTT CASSPPDRFTEAFF
few TRBJ1-2 NA TRBV6-5 TGTGCCAGCACCGGAGGCGGACAGCGAAACTATGGCTACACCTTC CASTGGGQRNYGYTF
NA TRBJ2-4 NA TRBV5-1 TGCGCCAGCAGCTTGGCAGATGGCAAAAACATTCAGTACTTC CASSLADGKNIQYF
NA TRBJ2-7 NA TRBV11-2 TGTGCCAGCAGCTTTCTCGGGACTTCCTACTACGAGCAGTACTTC CASSFLGTSYYEQYF
few TRBJ2-7 NA TRBV29-1 TGCAGCGTTGGTCGGAGTGACGAGCAGTACTTC CSVGRSDEQYF
NA TRBJ1-5 NA TRBV6-5 TGTGCCAGCAGTAACGACAGGATCGGGCCCCAGCATTTT CASSNDRIGPQHF
NA TRBJ1-1 TRBD1 TRBV7-2 TGTGCCAGCAGCTCCGCAGGGGGTCGCCGCGAAGCTTTCTTT CASSSAGGRREAFF
few TRBJ2-6 NA TRBV7-2 TGTGCCAGCAGCCCGAGCTCTGGGGCCAACGTCCTGACTTTC CASSPSSGANVLTF
NA TRBJ2-3 NA TRBV6-1 TGTGCCAGCAGTGACTTCGGGAGCGCTACAGATACGCAGTATTTT CASSDFGSATDTQYF
medium-sized TRBJ2-1 TRBD2 TRBV4-3 TGCGCCAGCAGCCATTCCGGGGGGGGCGGGAATGAGCAGTTCTTC CASSHSGGGGNEQFF
NA TRBJ2-7 TRBD2 TRBV7-9 TGTGCCAGCAGCTTAGGTGTTGAGCTAGCGGGTACCTACGAGCAGTACTTC CASSLGVELAGTYEQYF
NA TRBJ2-2 NA TRBV10-2 TGCGCCAGCAGTGACCAGGTCACCGGGGAGCTGTTTTTT CASSDQVTGELFF
NA TRBJ1-1 NA TRBV27 TGTGCCAGCGGCCCCAGGGGAACTGAAGCTTTCTTT CASGPRGTEAFF
few TRBJ1-1 NA TRBV10-3 TGTGCCATCAGTGACAGGGGAGGGACTGAAGCTTTCTTT CAISDRGGTEAFF
few TRBJ2-2 TRBD2 TRBV14 TGTGCCAGCCAAAACCGAATCCTAGCGGGGACCGGGGAGCTGTTTTTT CASQNRILAGTGELFF
NA TRBJ2-7 TRBD2 TRBV12-5 TGTGCTAGTGGTTCCAGGGGGACTAGCGGGATGATCTACGAGCAGTACTTC CASGSRGTSGMIYEQYF
NA TRBJ1-3 NA TRBV29-1 TGCAGCGTTGATGGGGGACTTAACTCTGGAAACACCATATATTTT CSVDGGLNSGNTIYF
NA TRBJ2-7 NA TRBV11-2 TGTGCCAGCAGCTTACTAGGGACGGACTACTACGAGCAGTACTTC CASSLLGTDYYEQYF
many TRBJ1-5 NA TRBV19 TGTGCCAGTAGTATACAGGGGAGCAATCAGCCCCAGCATTTT CASSIQGSNQPQHF
NA TRBJ2-7 NA TRBV7-9 TGTGCCAGCAGCCCGGACACCTCCTACGAGCAGTACTTC CASSPDTSYEQYF
NA TRBJ2-5 NA TRBV7-3 TGTGCCAGCAGCTTAGGGGGCGTCGGAGAGACCCAGTACTTC CASSLGGVGETQYF
NA TRBJ2-7 NA TRBV7-2 TGTGCCAGCAGCCAAACAGATTCCGAGCAGTACTTC CASSQTDSEQYF
NA TRBJ2-7 NA TRBV29-1 TGCAGCGTTGAGTCGGCCTACGAGCAGTACTTC CSVESAYEQYF
NA TRBJ1-2 NA TRBV6-1 TGTGCCAGCAGGGAAACAGAAAACTATGGCTACACCTTC CASRETENYGYTF
NA TRBJ2-1 NA TRBV7-9 TGTGCCAGCAGCTTAGACGGGACAACCTACAATGAGCAGTTCTTC CASSLDGTTYNEQFF
NA TRBJ1-1 NA TRBV7-2 TGTGCCAGCAGCTTAATACAGGGCGGGAACACTGAAGCTTTCTTT CASSLIQGGNTEAFF
few TRBJ1-1 TRBD1 TRBV13 TGTGCCAGCAGCTTTCGACAGGGCTACACTGAAGCTTTCTTT CASSFRQGYTEAFF